This T cell receptor beta chain was retrieved from a study of long-term antiretroviral therapy in people with HIV. The study, taken as a whole, reports: Unavailable data included ART adherence, viral resistance and therapy changes (switches in treatment).

In the case of this clone: What it recognizes is unknown.

All donors provided no fewer than one pre-ART and no fewer than two post-ART PBMC samples. Germline values: CDR1 SGHDN, CDR2 FVKESK. The CDR3 spans 12 residues. With 4 bases removed from V and 4 bases from J, the gap between germline ends came to 8 bases. The run of the v3.0 immunoSEQ assay was at survey level. Profiled with immunoSEQ multiplex PCR; TCRdb holds only in-frame clones, not every one. The sample contains 20,000 to 30,000 clones, about 86% of which appear only once. J is TRBJ2-7 and V is TRBV14, with D perhaps matching TRBD2 (5 bases). The TCR was taken from a man aged 25 to 40 with HIV. This specimen consisted of unsorted PBMCs, obtained more than 4.3 years after starting antiretroviral therapy. The CDR3 here is CASSLGGYEQYF. DNA of the CDR3: TGTGCCAGCAGCCTAGGAGGATACGAGCAGTACTTC.